The present entry profiles one T cell receptor beta chain with its context. Its antigen remains unknown. This entry is derived from a study of cytomegalovirus exposure and HLA in healthy donors. A multiplex PCR was run with 60 Vbeta primers and 13 Jbeta primers. Sequenced by immunoSEQ multiplex PCR; TCRdb stores in-frame clones only, minus some. The data contain about 140,000 clones, 73% of them singletons. Overall study results and limits: Most subjects' HLA-A and HLA-B alleles were reportedly predicted from TCR beta sequences. Most TCR sequences were seen very rarely across donors, but some public TCRs occurred in many. Associated with cytomegalovirus, according to the listing, were 150 to 200 TCR beta chains.

Germline-derived CDR1 and CDR2 are ENHRY and SYGVKD. The V gene end was trimmed by 5 bases and the J gene end by 0 bases; junction bases not matched to a gene: 4. This CDR3 comprises 15 residues. Source material: PBMCs. This clonotype was sampled from a human donor in good health. This chain links TRBV10-3 with TRBJ2-5, with 9 bases identical to TRBD1. CDR3 residues: CAISPGQGHQETQYF. The CDR3 DNA sequence: TGTGCCATCAGTCCGGGACAGGGACACCAAGAGACCCAGTACTTC.